What follows are 2 T cell receptor beta chains derived from one specimen sequenced in a study of shared clonotypes between healthy human individuals. Produced via immunoSEQ multiplex PCR; TCRdb's table is partial and in-frame only. Here the sample spans about 2.3 million clones, about 90% being singletons. The sample consisted of naive CD4+ T cells from PBMCs. Indicated subset: CD45RA+ positively selected. These receptors originate from a young man in good health. Some clones in this sample may be carry-over from other donors' samples.

V usage is TRBV6-6 and J usage is TRBJ2-3; D not certain. The CDR3 is made up of 13 amino acids. Trimming took 3 bases from V and 2 from J, leaving 6 bases between them. Germline V gene sequence: CDR1 MNHNY, CDR2 SVGAGI (reference sequence). In DNA, the CDR3 is TGTGCCAGCAGTTATTTGTACACAGATACGCAGTATTTT. Translated, it gives CASSYLYTDTQYF.

This rearrangement joins TRBV7-2 to TRBJ2-1; TRBD2 matches 11 bases. This CDR3 is built from 16 residues. V lost 1 base to trimming and J lost 9 bases; unmatched junction nucleotides: 8. Germline lookup yields CDR1 SGHTA and CDR2 FQGNSA. In DNA, the CDR3 is TGTGCCAGCAGCTTAGTTTCTAGCGGGAGGAAAATTGAGCAGTTCTTC. Its protein product is CASSLVSSGRKIEQFF.